These 9 T cell receptor beta chains were all obtained from the same sample, sequenced in a study of blood T cell repertoires in COVID-19. Measured with immunoSEQ multiplex PCR; TCRdb has only the in-frame clones, and not every one. The sample yields 260,000 or so clones, around four fifths seen once. The sequencing input was peripheral blood. Receptors originate from a man older than 75 with acute or convalescent COVID-19.

The chain links TRBV5-1 to TRBJ2-1, with 7 bases that match TRBD2. V dropped 5 bases and J dropped 0; count of bases not matched to a gene: 17. CDR1 SGHRS and CDR2 YFSETQ come from the germline V gene. The CDR3 runs to 19 residues. CDR3 residues: CASRGWSGATQSSYNEQFF. The CDR3, as DNA: TGCGCCAGCAGGGGATGGAGCGGGGCCACCCAGAGCTCCTACAATGAGCAGTTCTTC.

The rearrangement joins TRBV11-3 to TRBJ2-3; tentatively, D is TRBD2 (5 bases). The CDR3 spans 13 residues. V lost 4 bases and J lost 0, with 5 bases in between. CDR1 SGHNT and CDR2 YENEEA come from the germline V gene. The CDR3 region is CASSSGSTDTQYF. For the CDR3, the DNA is TGTGCCAGCAGCTCGGGGAGCACAGATACGCAGTATTTT. Full variable domain (outside the CDR3, taken from reference TRBV11-3 and TRBJ2-3): EAGVVQSPRYKIIEKKQPVAFWCNPISGHNTLYWYLQNLGQGPELLIRYENEEAVDDSQLPKDRFSAERLKGVDSTLKIQPAELGDSAVYLCASSSGSTDTQYFGPGTRLTVL.

The chain employs TRBV3-1 (or the pseudogene TRBV3-2) and TRBJ1-2, with D unclear. Trimming cost V 1 base and J 2 bases, with 5 bases left between them. Per the germline V gene, CDR1 is LGHDT and CDR2 is YNNKEL (reference sequence). This CDR3 is 13 amino acids long. In DNA form, the CDR3 reads TGTGCCAGCAGCCAAGCCTTAAACTATGGCTACACCTTC. Encoded protein: CASSQALNYGYTF.

The V gene is TRBV6-1, the J gene TRBJ2-5; 9 bases fit TRBD1. Germline V gene sequence: CDR1 MNHNS, CDR2 SASEGT. With 2 bases clipped from V and 5 bases from J, the junction kept 3 bases outside the gene matches. This CDR3 comprises 14 residues. The CDR3 loop is CASSEWDRAETQYF. As DNA, the CDR3 is TGTGCCAGCAGTGAATGGGACAGGGCGGAGACCCAGTACTTC.

The genes are TRBV7-2 and TRBJ2-7; 7 bases are shared with TRBD1. J was trimmed by 2 bases and V by 2 bases; bases with no gene match: 6. The CDR3 consists of 15 residues. CDR1 and CDR2 from the germline V gene are SGHTA and FQGNSA. CDR3 loop: CASSLIGTDPYEQYF. Written as DNA, the CDR3 is TGTGCCAGCAGCTTAATTGGGACAGACCCCTACGAGCAGTACTTC.

The rearrangement joins TRBV19 to TRBJ1-5; D is possibly TRBD1 (5 bases). Germline-derived CDR1 and CDR2 are LNHDA and SQIVND (reference sequence). The CDR3 length is 16 residues. V gave up 3 bases and J gave up 1 base, with 13 bases separating them. The CDR3 loop reads CASSIWSGPSNQPQHF. The CDR3 bases are TGTGCCAGTAGTATTTGGTCAGGGCCCAGCAATCAGCCCCAGCATTTT. Full variable domain (outside the CDR3, taken from reference TRBV19 and TRBJ1-5): DGGITQSPKYLFRKEGQNVTLSCEQNLNHDAMYWYRQDPGQGLRLIYYSQIVNDFQKGDIAEGYSVSREKKESFPLTVTSAQKNPTAFYLCASSIWSGPSNQPQHFGDGTRLSIL.

V gene TRBV6-1 combines with J gene TRBJ1-5; TRBD1 agrees at 11 bases. The CDR3 consists of 14 residues. The germline V gene has CDR1 MNHNS and CDR2 SASEGT. The V gene end was trimmed by 3 bases and the J gene end by 6 bases; junction bases not matched to a gene: 1. The CDR3 loop is CASSDGTGGQPQHF. The CDR3 DNA sequence: TGTGCCAGCAGTGACGGGACAGGGGGTCAGCCCCAGCATTTT.

This clone was seen only once. The chain couples TRBV5-4 to TRBJ2-2; 7 bases align to TRBD1. V dropped 0 bases and J dropped 10; count of bases not matched to a gene: 3. The CDR3 loop spans 13 amino acids. Germline V CDR1 and CDR2: SGHNT, YYREEE (reference sequence). The CDR3 protein is CASSLGDRVELFF. CDR3 DNA: TGTGCCAGCAGCTTGGGAGACAGGGTGGAGCTGTTTTTT.

The chain recombines TRBV30 with TRBJ1-6, with TRBD1 matching over 10 bases. The CDR3 is 16 amino acids. V was pared by 7 bases and J by 6 bases, with 12 bases of the junction left unmatched. Germline CDR1 and CDR2: GTSNPN and SVGIG (reference sequence). The CDR3 bases are TGTGCCTTTCTCACCGGGACAGGGGCCGTTAATTCACCCCTCCACTTT. It translates to CAFLTGTGAVNSPLHF.